A selection of T cell receptor beta chains follows, all from one sample in a study of T-cell memory formation after mild COVID-19. TCRdb reprocessed the 5' RACE reads with MiXCR, giving one entry per CDR3 protein. The sample records about 58,000 distinct CDR3 sequences, about a quarter being singletons. Source material: PBMCs or a T cell subset sorted from them (not recorded which). These receptors came from a man aged 18 to 29 who had mild COVID-19 (a few samples of this study predate the infection). Cell type and time point are not known. Both conserved end residues are part of each CDR3.

len,v_gene,CDR3aa
15,TRBV29-1,CSVIIEDRGAGELFF
16,TRBV6-1,CASSVDLVNSGNTIYF
15,TRBV2,CASSRIPGLKNIQYF
14,TRBV12-3/TRBV12-4,CATEPDREADTQYF
16,TRBV7-9,CASTLGRPLAYNEQFF
16,TRBV6-2/TRBV6-3,CASSPLAGGDTGELFF
15,TRBV6-1,CASSDQGAGNQPQHF
14,TRBV7-9,CASRDLGGTDTKYF
13,TRBV12-3/TRBV12-4,CASSPLGLGEQYF
13,TRBV9,CASSPGYQETQYF
16,TRBV11-2,CASSRGTFATNEKLFF
11,TRBV6-5,CASSFSNEQFF
14,TRBV5-6,CASSTGYSYNEQFF
16,TRBV9,CASSEVDRGLLGTQYF
15,TRBV14,CASSQPGQGIREAFF
13,TRBV5-1,CASSPWPDTEAFF
14,TRBV12-3/TRBV12-4,CASSPPGEGGEQFF
12,TRBV18,CASSPDNYGYTF
13,TRBV5-6,CASSYGRTYEQYF
16,TRBV29-1,CSGRRRTSGGYNEQFF
15,TRBV20-1,CSAPVGGGASDTQYF
16,TRBV7-8,CASSSGTDRSYNEQFF
15,TRBV20-1,CSARDPERGSDTQYF
12,TRBV3-1,CASSQGEYEQYF
15,TRBV27,CASSPGLASPDTQYF
14,TRBV12-3/TRBV12-4,CASTLRGPKNIQYF
15,TRBV7-3,CASSLTDSPFYEQYF
13,TRBV7-9,CASSPDGGETQYF
17,TRBV12-3/TRBV12-4,CASSQPARGAGTDTQYF
12,TRBV7-9,CASSPRPHEQYF
15,TRBV12-3/TRBV12-4,CASSPSSGGNYEQYF
15,TRBV4-1,CASSPQPWADNEQFF
14,TRBV4-3,CASSQDIGDNEQFF
15,TRBV4-1,CASSRLAGGQNEQFF
16,TRBV12-3/TRBV12-4,CASSLGGGISNQPQHF